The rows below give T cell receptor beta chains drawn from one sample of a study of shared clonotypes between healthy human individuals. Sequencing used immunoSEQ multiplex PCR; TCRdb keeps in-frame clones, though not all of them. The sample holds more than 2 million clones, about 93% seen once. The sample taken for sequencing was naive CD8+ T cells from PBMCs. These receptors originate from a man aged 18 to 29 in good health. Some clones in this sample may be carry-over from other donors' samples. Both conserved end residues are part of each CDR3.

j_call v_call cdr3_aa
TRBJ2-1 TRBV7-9 CASSSRDGYNEQFF
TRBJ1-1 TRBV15 CATSSGWGTEAFF
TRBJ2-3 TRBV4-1 CASSQGPGTDTQYF
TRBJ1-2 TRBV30 CAWSVLQGGYGYTF
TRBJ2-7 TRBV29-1 CSVAGGNSYEQYF
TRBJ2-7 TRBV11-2 CASSLKKYEQYF
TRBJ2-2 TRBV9 CASSPTDGATGELFF
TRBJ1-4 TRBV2 CASSRYRRTNEKLFF
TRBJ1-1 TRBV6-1 CASATGMNTEAFF
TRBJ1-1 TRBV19 CASNMGRPEAFF
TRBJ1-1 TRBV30 CAWRRNTEAFF
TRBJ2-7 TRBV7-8 CASSYRTGRVAYEQYF
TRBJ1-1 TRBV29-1 CSAGVGGLDEAFF
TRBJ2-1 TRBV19 CASSISGLSYNEQFF
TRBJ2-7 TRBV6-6 CASSSLAAYEQYF
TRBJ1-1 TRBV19 CASSLQGAVNTEAFF
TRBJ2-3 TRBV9 CASSETANTDTQYF
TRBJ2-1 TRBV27 CASSLYGREGHWANEQFF
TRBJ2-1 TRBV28 CASSLVFPASSEQFF
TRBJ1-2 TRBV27 CASSSLFGAHRGYTF
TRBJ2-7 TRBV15 CATSSLSGAEEQYF